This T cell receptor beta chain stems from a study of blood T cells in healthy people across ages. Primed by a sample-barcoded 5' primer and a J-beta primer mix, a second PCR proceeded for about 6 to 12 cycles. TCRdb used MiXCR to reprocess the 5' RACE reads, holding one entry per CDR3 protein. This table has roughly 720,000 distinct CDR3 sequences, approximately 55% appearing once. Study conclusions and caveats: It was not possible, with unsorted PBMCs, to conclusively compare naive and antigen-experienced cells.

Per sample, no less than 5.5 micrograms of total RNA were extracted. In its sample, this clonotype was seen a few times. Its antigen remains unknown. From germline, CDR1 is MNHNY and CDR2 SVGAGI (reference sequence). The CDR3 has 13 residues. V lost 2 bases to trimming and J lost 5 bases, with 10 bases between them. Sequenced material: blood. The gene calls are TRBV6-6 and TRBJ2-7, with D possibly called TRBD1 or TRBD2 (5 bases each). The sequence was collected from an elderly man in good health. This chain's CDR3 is CASSYPGTNEQYF. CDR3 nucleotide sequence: TGTGCCAGCAGTTACCCAGGGACGAACGAGCAGTACTTC.